Listed here are 7 T cell receptor beta chains from one sample, sequenced in a study of blood T cell repertoires in COVID-19. Sequenced by immunoSEQ multiplex PCR; TCRdb stores in-frame clones only, minus some. The table shows about 62,000 clones, with 75% to 90% occurring only once. The sample consisted of peripheral blood. All receptors derive from a woman aged 55-70 years with COVID-19, enrolled during active disease.

V gene TRBV4-3 combines with J gene TRBJ1-1; D perhaps matches TRBD1 (6 bases). Trimming removed 3 bases at V and 1 base at J, with 12 bases between. This CDR3 region has 15 residues. CDR1 and CDR2 (germline): LGHNA, YSLEER. The CDR3 sequence: CASSHTGFANTEAFF. In DNA form, the CDR3 reads TGCGCCAGCAGCCACACAGGGTTCGCGAACACTGAAGCTTTCTTT.

The rearrangement uses TRBV7-2 and TRBJ1-5; D is unresolved. CDR1 SGHTA and CDR2 FQGNSA come from the germline V gene. The V gene lost 1 base and the J gene lost 7 bases, with 5 bases spanning the gap. CDR3 length equals 12 residues. CDR3 nucleotide sequence: TGTGCCAGCAGCTTAGGGGAGCAGCCCCAGCATTTT. Translated, it gives CASSLGEQPQHF.

This chain joins TRBV9 and TRBJ1-1, with 7 positions matching TRBD1. After removal of 6 bases from V and 5 bases from J, the junction contained 10 bases not matched to a gene. This CDR3 comprises 14 residues. Germline loops: CDR1 SGDLS, CDR2 YYNGEE. The CDR3 nucleotides are TGTGCCAGCAAAAAGATACAGGGGTGGACTGAAGCTTTCTTT. It yields the protein CASKKIQGWTEAFF.

The J gene is TRBJ1-4, the V gene TRBV30, with unresolved D. This CDR3 contains 15 residues. From germline, CDR1 is GTSNPN and CDR2 SVGIG (reference sequence). The ends were cut back, 3 bases at V and 2 bases at J, with 13 bases in the middle. CDR3 sequence: CAWRQSTRTNEKLFF. As DNA, the CDR3 is TGTGCCTGGAGACAATCGACACGCACTAATGAAAAACTGTTTTTT.

This chain joins TRBV6-5 and TRBJ2-3; possibly TRBD2 for D (5 bases). This CDR3 has 13 residues. V gave up 5 bases and J gave up 3 bases, with 9 bases separating them. Germline CDR1 and CDR2: MNHEY and SVGAGI. The CDR3 sequence is CASSRTGTDTQYF. The CDR3 nucleotides are TGTGCCAGCAGTAGGACGGGGACAGATACGCAGTATTTT.

The genes are TRBV19 and TRBJ2-2, with TRBD2 identical over 12 bases. V was pared by 4 bases and J by 5 bases, with 5 bases of the junction left unmatched. The CDR3 spans 16 residues. Looked up from germline, CDR1 is LNHDA and CDR2 is SQIVND (reference sequence). Here the CDR3 reads CASSTLAGGPTGELFF. CDR3 coding DNA: TGTGCCAGTAGTACCCTAGCGGGAGGGCCAACCGGGGAGCTGTTTTTT.

The chain uses TRBV19 and TRBJ2-1, with 12 nucleotides matching TRBD2. CDR3 length: 15 residues. Losses at the gene ends were 5 bases for V and 1 base for J; bases not matched to a gene: 0. CDR1 is LNHDA and CDR2 is SQIVND in the germline V gene (reference sequence). Here the CDR3 DNA reads TGTGCCAGTAGTGGGACTAGCGGGTCCTACAATGAGCAGTTCTTC. This gives the protein CASSGTSGSYNEQFF.